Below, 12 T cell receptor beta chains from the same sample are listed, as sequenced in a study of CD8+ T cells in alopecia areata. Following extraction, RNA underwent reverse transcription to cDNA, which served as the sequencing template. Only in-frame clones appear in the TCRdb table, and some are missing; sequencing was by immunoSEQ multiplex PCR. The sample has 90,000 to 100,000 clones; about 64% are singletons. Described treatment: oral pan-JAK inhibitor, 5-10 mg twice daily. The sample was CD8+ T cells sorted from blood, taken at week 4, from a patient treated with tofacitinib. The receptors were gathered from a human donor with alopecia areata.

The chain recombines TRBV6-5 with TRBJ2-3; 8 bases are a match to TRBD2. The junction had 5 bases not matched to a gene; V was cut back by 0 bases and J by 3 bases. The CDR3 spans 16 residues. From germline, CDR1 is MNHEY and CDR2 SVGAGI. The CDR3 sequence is CASSYSTGGPTDTQYF. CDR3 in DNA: TGTGCCAGCAGTTACTCAACGGGGGGGCCGACAGATACGCAGTATTTT.

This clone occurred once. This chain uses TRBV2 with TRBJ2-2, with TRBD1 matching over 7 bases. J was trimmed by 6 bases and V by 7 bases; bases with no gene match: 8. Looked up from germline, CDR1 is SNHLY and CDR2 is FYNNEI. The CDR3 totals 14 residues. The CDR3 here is CASISKGASGELFF. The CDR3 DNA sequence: TGTGCCAGCATCTCGAAGGGGGCCTCCGGGGAGCTGTTTTTT.

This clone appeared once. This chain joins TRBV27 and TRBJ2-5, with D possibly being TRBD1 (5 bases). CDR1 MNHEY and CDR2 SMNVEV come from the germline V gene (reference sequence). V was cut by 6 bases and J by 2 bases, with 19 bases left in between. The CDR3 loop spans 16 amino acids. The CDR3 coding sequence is TGTGCCAGCAGCTTCACCAGGGCAGGCAAGCAAGAGACCCAGTACTTC. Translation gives CASSFTRAGKQETQYF.

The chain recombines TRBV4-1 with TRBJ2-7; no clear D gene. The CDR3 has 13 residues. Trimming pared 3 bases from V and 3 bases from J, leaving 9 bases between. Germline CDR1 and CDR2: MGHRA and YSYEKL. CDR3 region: CASSQTVHYEQYF. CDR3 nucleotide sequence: TGCGCCAGCAGCCAGACCGTCCACTACGAGCAGTACTTC.

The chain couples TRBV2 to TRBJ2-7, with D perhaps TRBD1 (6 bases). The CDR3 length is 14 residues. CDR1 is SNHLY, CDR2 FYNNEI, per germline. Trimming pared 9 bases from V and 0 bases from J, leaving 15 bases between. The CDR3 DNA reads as TGTGCCAGTTGTCCGGGACAAACCTCCTACGAGCAGTACTTC. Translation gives CASCPGQTSYEQYF.

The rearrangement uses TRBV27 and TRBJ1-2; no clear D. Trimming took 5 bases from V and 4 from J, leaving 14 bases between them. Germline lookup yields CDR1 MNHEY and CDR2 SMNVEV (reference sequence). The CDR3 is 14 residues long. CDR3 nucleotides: TGTGCCAGCAGTGCACAGCCAATTCTCTATGGCTACACCTTC. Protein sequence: CASSAQPILYGYTF.

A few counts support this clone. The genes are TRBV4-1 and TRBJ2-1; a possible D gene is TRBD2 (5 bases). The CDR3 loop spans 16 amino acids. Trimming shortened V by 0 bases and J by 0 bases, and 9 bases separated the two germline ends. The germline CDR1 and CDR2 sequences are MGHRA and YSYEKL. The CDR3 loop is CASSQEDLSSYNEQFF. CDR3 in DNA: TGCGCCAGCAGCCAAGAGGACTTAAGCTCCTACAATGAGCAGTTCTTC.

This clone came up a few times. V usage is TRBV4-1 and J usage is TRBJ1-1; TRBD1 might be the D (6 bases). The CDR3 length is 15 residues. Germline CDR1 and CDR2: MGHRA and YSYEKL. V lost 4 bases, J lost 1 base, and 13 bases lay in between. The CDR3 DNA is TGCGCCAGCAGCCCGACAGGCCTACCGAACACTGAAGCTTTCTTT. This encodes CASSPTGLPNTEAFF.

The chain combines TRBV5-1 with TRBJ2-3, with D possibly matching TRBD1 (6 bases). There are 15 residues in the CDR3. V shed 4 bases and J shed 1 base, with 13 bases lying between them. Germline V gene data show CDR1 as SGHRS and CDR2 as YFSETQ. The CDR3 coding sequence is TGCGCCAGCAGCCTGGGGGCGGGCGGCACAGATACGCAGTATTTT. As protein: CASSLGAGGTDTQYF.

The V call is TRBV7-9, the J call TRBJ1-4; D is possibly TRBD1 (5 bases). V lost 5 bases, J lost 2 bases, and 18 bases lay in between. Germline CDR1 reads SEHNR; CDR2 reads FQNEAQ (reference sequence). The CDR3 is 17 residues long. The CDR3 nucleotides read TGTGCCAGCAGCCAAGGACCCGACAGCGAGACTAATGAAAAACTGTTTTTT. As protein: CASSQGPDSETNEKLFF.

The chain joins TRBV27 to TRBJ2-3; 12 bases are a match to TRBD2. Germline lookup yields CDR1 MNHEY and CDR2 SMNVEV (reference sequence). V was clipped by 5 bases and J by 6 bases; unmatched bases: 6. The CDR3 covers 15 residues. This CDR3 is CASSQASGGADTQYF. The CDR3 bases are TGTGCCAGCAGTCAGGCTAGCGGGGGGGCCGATACGCAGTATTTT.

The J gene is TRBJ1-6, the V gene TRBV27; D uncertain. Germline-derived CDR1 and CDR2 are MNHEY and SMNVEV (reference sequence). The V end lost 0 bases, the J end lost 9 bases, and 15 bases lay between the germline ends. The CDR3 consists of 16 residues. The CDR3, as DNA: TGTGCCAGCAGTTTATCCCGGCTGTCCCTGGGTTCACCCCTCCACTTT. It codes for CASSLSRLSLGSPLHF.